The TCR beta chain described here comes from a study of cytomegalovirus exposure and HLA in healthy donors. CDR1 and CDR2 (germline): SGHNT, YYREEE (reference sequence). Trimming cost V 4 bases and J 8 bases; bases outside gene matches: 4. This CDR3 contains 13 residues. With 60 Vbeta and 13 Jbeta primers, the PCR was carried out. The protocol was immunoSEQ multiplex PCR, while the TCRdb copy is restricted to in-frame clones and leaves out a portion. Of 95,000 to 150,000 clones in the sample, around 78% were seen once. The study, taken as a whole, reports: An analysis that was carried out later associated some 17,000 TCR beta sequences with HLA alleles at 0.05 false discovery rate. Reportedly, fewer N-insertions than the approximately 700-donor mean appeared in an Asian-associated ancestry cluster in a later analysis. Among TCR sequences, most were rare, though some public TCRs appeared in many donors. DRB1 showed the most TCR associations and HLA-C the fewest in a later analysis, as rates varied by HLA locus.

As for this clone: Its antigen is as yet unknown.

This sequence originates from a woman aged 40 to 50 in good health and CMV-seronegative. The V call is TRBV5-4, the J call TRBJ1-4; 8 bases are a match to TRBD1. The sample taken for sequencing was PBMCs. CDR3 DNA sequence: TGTGCCAGCAGCGGACAGGGCGAGGAAAAACTGTTTTTT. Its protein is CASSGQGEEKLFF.